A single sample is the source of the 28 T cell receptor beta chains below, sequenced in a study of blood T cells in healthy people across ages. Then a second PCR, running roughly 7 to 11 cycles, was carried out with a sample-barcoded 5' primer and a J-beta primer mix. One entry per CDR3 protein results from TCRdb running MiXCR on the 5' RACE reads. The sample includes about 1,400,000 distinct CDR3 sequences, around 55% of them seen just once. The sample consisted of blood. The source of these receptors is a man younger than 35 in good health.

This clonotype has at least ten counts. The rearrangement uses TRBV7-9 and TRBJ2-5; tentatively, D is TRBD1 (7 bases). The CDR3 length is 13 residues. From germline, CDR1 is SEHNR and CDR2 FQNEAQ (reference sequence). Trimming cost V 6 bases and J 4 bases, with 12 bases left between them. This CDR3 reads CASSPQGGETQYF. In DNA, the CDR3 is TGTGCCAGCAGTCCCCAGGGGGGAGAGACCCAGTACTTC.

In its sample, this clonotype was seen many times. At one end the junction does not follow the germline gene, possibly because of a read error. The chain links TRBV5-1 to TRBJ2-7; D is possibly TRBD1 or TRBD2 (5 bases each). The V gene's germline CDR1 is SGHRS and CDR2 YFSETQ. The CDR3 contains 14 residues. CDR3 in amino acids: CASSSGTASYEQYF. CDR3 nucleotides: TGTGCCAGCAGTTCGGGGACGGCATCCTACGAGCAGTACTTC.

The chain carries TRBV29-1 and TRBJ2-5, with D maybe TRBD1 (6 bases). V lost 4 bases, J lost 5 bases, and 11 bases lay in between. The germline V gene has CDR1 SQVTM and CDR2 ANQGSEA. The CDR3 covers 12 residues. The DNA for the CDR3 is TGCAGCGTTGTGGTGGGGGCTGAGACCCAGTACTTC. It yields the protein CSVVVGAETQYF.

The CDR3 protein is CASSIRTGGRGAYEQYF. The CDR3 nucleotides are TGTGCCAGCAGTATACGGACAGGGGGCCGTGGGGCCTACGAGCAGTACTTC. The chain recombines TRBV27 with TRBJ2-7; TRBD1 aligns across 11 bases. With 5 bases clipped from V and 2 bases from J, the junction kept 11 bases outside the gene matches. The CDR3 is made up of 17 amino acids. Looked up from germline, CDR1 is MNHEY and CDR2 is SMNVEV (reference sequence).

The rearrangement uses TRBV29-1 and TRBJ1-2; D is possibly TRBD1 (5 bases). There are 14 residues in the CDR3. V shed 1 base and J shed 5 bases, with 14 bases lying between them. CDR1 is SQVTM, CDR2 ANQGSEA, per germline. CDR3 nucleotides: TGCAGCGTTGAAGCAAAAGGGGTGGCATATGGCTACACCTTC. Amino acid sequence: CSVEAKGVAYGYTF.

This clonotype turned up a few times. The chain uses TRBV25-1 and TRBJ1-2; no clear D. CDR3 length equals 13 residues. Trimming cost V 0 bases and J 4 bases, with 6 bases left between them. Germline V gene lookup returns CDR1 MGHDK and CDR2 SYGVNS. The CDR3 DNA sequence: TGTGCCAGCAGTGAATATACCGGCTATGGCTACACCTTC. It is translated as CASSEYTGYGYTF.

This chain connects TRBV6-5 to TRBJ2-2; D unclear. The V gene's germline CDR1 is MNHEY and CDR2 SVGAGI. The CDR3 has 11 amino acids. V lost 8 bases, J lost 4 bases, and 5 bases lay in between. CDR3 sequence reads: CASGFTGELFF. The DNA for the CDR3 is TGTGCCAGCGGTTTCACCGGGGAGCTGTTTTTT.

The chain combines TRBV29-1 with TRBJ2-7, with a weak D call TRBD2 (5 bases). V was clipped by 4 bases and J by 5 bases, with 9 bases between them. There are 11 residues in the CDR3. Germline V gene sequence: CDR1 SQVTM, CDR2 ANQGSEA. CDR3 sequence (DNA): TGCAGCGTTGCTTCGGGGAACGAGCAGTACTTC. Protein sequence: CSVASGNEQYF.

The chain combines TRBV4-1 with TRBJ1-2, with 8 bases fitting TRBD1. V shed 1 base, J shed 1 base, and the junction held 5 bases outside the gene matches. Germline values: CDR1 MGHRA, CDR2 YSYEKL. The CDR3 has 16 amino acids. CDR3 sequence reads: CASSQARQGSNYGYTF. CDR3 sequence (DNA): TGCGCCAGCAGCCAAGCCCGACAGGGGAGTAACTATGGCTACACCTTC.

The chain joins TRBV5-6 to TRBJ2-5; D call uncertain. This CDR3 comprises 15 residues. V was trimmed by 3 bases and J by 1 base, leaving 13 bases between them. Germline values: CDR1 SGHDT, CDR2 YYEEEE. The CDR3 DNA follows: TGTGCCAGCAGCTGGACGGAAGATATCCAAGAGACCCAGTACTTC. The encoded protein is CASSWTEDIQETQYF.

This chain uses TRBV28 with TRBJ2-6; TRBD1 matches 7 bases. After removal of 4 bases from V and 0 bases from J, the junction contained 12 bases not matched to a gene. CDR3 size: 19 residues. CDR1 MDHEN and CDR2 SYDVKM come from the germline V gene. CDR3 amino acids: CASSSTLRDRASGANVLTF. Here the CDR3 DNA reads TGTGCCAGCAGTTCCACACTCCGGGACAGAGCCTCTGGGGCCAACGTCCTGACTTTC.

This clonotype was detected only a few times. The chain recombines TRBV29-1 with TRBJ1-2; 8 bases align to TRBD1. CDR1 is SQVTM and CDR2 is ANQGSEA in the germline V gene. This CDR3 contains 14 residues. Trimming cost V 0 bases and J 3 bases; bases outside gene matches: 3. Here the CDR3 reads CSVEDRGRDYGYTF. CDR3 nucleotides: TGCAGCGTTGAAGACAGGGGGCGCGACTATGGCTACACCTTC.

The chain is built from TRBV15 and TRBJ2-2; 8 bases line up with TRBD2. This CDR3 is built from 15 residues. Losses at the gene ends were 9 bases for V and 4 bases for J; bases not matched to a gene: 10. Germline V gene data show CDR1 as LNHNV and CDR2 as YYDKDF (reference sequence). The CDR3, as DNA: TGTGCCACAGCGAGCGGGAGAGTTCCCACCGGGGAGCTGTTTTTT. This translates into CATASGRVPTGELFF.

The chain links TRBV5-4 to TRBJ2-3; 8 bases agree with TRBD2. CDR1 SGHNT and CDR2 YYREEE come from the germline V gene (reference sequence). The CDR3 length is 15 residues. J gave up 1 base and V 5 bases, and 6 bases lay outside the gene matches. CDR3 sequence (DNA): TGTGCCAGCAGGTCAGCGGGGGCCCGCACAGATACGCAGTATTTT. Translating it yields CASRSAGARTDTQYF. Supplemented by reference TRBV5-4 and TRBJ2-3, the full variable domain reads ETGVTQSPTHLIKTRGQQVTLRCSSQSGHNTVSWYQQALGQGPQFIFQYYREEENGRGNFPPRFSGLQFPNYSSELNVNALELDDSALYLCASRSAGARTDTQYFGPGTRLTVL.

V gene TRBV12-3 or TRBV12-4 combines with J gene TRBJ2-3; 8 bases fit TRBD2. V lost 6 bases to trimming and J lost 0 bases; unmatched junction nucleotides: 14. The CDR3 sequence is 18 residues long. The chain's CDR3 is CASRRPSTSGASTDTQYF. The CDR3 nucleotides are TGTGCCAGCAGAAGACCAAGCACTAGCGGAGCTAGCACAGATACGCAGTATTTT.

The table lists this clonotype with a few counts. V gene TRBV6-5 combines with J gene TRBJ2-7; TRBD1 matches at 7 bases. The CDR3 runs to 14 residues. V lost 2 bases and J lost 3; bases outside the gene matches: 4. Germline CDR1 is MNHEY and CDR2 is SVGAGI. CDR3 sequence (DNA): TGTGCCAGCAGTTACACGACAGGGAGCTACGAGCAGTACTTC. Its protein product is CASSYTTGSYEQYF.

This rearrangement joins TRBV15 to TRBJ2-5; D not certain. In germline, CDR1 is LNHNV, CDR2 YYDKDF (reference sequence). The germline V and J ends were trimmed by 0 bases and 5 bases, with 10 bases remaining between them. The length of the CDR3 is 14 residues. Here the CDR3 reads CATSRDHVKETQYF. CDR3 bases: TGTGCCACCAGCAGAGATCACGTTAAGGAGACCCAGTACTTC.

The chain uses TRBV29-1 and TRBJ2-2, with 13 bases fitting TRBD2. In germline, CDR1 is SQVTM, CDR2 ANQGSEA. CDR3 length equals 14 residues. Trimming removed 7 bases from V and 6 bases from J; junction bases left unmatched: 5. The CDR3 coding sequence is TGCAGCGCCGGACTAGCGGGAGTTGCCGGGGAGCTGTTTTTT. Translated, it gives CSAGLAGVAGELFF.

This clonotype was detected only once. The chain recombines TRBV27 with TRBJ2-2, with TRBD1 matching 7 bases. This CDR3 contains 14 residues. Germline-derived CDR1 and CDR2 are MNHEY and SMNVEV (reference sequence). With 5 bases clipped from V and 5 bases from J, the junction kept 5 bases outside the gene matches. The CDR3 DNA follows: TGTGCCAGCAGTCAGGGGACAGCTACCGGGGAGCTGTTTTTT. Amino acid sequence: CASSQGTATGELFF.

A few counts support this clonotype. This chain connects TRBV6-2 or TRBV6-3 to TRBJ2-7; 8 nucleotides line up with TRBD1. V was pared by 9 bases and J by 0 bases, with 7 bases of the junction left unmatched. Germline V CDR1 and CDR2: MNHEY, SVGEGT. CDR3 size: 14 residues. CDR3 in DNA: TGTGCCAGTAAGGCGGGACAGGTCTCCTACGAGCAGTACTTC. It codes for CASKAGQVSYEQYF.

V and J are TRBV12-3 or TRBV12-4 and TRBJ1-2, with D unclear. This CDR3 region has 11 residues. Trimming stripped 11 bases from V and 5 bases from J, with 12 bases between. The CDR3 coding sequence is TGTGCCGGCGCGTTAGGGTATGGCTACACCTTC. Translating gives CAGALGYGYTF.

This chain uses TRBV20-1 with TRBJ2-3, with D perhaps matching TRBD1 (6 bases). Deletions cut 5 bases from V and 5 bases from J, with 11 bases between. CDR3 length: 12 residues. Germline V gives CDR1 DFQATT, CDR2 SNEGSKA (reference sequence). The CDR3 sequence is CSAEQQGDTQYF. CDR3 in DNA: TGCAGTGCTGAACAACAGGGAGATACGCAGTATTTT.

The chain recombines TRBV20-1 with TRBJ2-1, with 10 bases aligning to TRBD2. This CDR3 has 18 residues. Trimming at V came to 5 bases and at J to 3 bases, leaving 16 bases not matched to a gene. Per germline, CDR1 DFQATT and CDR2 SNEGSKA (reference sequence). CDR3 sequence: CSAGDALAGEGIYNEQFF. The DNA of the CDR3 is TGCAGTGCTGGGGACGCGCTAGCGGGAGAAGGTATCTACAATGAGCAGTTCTTC.

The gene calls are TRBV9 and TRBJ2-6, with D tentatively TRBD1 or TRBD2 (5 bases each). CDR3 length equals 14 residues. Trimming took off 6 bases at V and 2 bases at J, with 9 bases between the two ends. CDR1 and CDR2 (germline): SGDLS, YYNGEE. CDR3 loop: CASIQGPGANVLTF. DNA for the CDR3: TGTGCCAGCATCCAGGGACCTGGGGCCAACGTCCTGACTTTC.

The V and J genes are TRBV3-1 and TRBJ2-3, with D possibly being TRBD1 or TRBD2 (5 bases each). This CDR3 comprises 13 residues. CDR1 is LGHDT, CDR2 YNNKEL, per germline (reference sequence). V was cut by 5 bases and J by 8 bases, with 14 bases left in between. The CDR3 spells CASSSVDGATQYF. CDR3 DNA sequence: TGTGCCAGCAGCTCCGTCGACGGGGCTACGCAGTATTTT.

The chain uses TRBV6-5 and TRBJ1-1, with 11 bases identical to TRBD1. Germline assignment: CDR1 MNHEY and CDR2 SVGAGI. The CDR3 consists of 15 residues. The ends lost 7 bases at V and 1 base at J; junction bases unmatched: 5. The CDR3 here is CASTWTGGGNTEAFF. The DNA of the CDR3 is TGTGCCAGCACCTGGACAGGGGGCGGGAACACTGAAGCTTTCTTT.

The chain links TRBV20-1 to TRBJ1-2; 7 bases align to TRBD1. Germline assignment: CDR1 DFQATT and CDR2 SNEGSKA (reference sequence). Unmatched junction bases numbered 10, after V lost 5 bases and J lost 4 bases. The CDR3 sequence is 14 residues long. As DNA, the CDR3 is TGCAGTGCTCCCTCCGACAGGGCGGGCTATGGCTACACCTTC. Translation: CSAPSDRAGYGYTF.

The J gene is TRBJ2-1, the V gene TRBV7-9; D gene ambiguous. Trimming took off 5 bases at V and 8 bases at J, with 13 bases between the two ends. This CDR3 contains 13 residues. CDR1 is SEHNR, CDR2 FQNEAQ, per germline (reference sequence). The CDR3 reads CASSAPTRYEQFF. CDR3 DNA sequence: TGTGCCAGCAGCGCTCCAACTCGGTATGAGCAGTTCTTC.